This T cell receptor beta chain was recorded in a study of T cell responses to AZD1222 COVID-19 vaccine. Study overall: The study pooled second doses at about 4 or about 12 weeks. General observations from the study: Across spike, vaccine-associated CD4 TCRs were found, dominant at 160-218 and 743-854.

Repertoires were generated with immunoSEQ multiplex PCR, while TCRdb's copy carries only in-frame clones and drops some. The table has 150,000 to 160,000 clones, around nine tenths seen once. This CDR3 has 16 amino acids. The V segment lost 5 bases and the J segment 3 bases; nucleotides outside the gene matches: 11. Germline V gene lookup returns CDR1 SNHLY and CDR2 FYNNEI. To note about this clone: Its target is not known.

This TCR was recovered from an adult in good health. The rearrangement joins TRBV2 to TRBJ2-7; the match to TRBD1 covers 9 bases. The sample here was peripheral blood, taken on day 0 of AZD1222 vaccination. As DNA, the CDR3 is TGTGCCAGCAGTTACCCAGCCCAGGACAGGGGCTACGAGCAGTACTTC. This translates into CASSYPAQDRGYEQYF.